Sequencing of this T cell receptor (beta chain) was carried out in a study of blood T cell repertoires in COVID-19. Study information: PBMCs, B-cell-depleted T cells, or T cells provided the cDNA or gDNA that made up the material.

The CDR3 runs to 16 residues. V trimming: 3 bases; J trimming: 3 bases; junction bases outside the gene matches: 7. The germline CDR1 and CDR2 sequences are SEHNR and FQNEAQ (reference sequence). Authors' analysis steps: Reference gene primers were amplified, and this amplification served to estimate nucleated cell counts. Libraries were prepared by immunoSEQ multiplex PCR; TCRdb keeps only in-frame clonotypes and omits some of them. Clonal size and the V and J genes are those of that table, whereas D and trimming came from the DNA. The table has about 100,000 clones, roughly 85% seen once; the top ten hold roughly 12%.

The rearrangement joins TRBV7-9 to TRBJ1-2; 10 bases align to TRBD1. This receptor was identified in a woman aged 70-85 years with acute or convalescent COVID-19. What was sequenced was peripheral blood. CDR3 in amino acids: CASSLTGGARDYGYTF. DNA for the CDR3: TGTGCCAGCAGCTTGACAGGGGGCGCGCGCGACTATGGCTACACCTTC.